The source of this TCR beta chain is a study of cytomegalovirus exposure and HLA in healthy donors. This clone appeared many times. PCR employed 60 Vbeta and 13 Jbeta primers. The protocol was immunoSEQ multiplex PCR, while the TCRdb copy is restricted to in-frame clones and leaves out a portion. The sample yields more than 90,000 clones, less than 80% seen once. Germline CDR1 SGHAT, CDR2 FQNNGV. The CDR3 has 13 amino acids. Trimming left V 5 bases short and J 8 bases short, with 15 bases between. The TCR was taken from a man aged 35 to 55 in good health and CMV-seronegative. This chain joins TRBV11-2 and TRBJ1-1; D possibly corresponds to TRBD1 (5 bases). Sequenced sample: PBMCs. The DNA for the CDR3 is TGTGCCAGCAGCCTGTGGCGGGGGGAGGAAGCTTTCTTT. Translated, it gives CASSLWRGEEAFF.